Sequencing of this T cell receptor (beta chain) was carried out in a study of response to subunit inactivated influenza vaccine. Study observations and caveats: Each seasonal flu vaccination may recruit only limited new T cells, authors suggested.

Each CDR3 protein is one row after TCRdb ran MiXCR on the RT-PCR reads. The data contain hundreds of thousands of distinct CDR3 sequences, 7.6% of them singletons. This clonotype was counted ten times or more. Its antigen remains unknown. The sample consisted of PBMCs from blood, taken less than 30 months after vaccination. The source of this sequence is a man between 50 and 75 years old who received an inactivated influenza vaccine.

CDR3 sequence (DNA): TGCGCCAGCAGCTTGGTCCCTCTTGCCGGGGAGCTGTTTTTT. Its protein product is CASSLVPLAGELFF. This chain links TRBV5-1 with TRBJ2-2, with unresolved D. From germline, CDR1 is SGHRS and CDR2 YFSETQ. V lost 0 bases, J lost 6 bases, and 9 bases lay in between. This CDR3 has 14 amino acids.